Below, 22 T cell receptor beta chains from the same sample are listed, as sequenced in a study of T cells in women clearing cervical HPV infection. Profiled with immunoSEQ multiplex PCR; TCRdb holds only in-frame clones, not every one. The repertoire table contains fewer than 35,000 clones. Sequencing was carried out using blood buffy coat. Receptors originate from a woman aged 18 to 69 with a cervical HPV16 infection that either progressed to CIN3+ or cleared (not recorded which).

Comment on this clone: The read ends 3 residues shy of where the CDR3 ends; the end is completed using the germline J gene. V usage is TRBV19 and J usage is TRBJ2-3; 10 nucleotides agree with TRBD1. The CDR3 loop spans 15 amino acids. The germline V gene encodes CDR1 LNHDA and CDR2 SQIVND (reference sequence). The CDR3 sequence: CASSRDRGLSYAQYF. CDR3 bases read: TGTGCCAGTAGTCGGGACAGGGGACTCTCCTACGCG.

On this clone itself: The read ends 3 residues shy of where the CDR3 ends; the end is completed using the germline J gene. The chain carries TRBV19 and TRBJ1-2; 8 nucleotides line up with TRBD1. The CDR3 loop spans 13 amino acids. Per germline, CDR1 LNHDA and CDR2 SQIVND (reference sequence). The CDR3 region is CASSIGQGYDYTF. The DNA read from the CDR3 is TGTGCCAGTAGTATCGGACAGGGATACGAC.

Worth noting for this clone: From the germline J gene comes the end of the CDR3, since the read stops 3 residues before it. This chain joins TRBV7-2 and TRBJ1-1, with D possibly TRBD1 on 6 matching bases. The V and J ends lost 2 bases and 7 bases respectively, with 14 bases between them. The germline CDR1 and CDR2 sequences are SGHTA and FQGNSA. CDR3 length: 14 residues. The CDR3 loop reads CASSLSRDTYEAFF. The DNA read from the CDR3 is TGTGCCAGCAGCTTAAGTAGGGACACTTATGAA.

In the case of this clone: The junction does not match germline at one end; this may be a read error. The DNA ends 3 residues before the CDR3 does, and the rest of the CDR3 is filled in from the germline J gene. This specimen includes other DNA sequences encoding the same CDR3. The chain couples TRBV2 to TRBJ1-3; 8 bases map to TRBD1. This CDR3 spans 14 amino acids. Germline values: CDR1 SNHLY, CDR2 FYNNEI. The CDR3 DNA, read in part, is TGTGCCAGTTGGACAGGGAACTCTGGAAACACA. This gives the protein CASWTGNSGNT. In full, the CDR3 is CASWTGNSGNTIYF.

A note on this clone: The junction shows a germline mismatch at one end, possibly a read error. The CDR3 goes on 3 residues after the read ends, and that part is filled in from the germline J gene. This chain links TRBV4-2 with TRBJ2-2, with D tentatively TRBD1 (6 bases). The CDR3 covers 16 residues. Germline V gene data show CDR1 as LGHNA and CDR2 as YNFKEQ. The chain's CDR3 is CASSQDWAGANEKLFF. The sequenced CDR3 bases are TGCGCCAGCAGCCAAGATTGGGCAGGGGCTAATGAAAAG.

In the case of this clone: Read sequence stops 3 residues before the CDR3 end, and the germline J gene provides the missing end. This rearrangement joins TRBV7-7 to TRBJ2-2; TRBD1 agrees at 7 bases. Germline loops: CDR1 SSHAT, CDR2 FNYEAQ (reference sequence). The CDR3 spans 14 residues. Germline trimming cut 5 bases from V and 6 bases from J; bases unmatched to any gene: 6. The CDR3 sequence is CASSPDRTAGELFF. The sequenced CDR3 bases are TGTGCCAGCAGCCCGGACAGGACCGCCGGGGAG.

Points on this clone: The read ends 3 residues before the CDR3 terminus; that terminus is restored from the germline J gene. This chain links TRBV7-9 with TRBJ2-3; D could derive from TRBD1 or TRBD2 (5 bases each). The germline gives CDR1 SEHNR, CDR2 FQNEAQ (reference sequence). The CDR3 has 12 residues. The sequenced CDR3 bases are TGTGCCAGCAGCAGGGGAGAACAGCCG. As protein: CASSRGEQP. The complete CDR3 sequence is CASSRGEQPQYF.

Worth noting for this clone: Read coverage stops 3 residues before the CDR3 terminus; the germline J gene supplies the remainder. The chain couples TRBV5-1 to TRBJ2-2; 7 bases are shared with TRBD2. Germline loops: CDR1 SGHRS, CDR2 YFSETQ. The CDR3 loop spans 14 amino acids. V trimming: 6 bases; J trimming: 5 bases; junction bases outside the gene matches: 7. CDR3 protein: CASNRRGYTGELFF. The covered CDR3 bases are TGCGCCAGCAATAGGCGGGGGTATACCGGGGAG.

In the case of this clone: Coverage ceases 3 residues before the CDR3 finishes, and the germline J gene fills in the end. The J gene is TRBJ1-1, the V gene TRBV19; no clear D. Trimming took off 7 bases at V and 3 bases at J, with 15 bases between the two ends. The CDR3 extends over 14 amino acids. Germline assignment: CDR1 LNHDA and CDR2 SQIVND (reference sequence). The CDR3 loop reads CASNTSPRDTEAFF. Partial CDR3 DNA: TGTGCCAGTAACACCTCTCCCCGGGACACTGAA.

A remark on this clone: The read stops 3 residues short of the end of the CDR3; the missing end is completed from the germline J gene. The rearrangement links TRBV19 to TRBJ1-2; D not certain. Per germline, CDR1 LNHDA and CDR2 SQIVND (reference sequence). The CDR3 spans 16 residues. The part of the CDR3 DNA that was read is TGTGCCAGTAGTAGGGGTAGCGGGAAACCGAACAATGAC. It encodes CASSRGSGKPNND. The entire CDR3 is CASSRGSGKPNNDYTF.

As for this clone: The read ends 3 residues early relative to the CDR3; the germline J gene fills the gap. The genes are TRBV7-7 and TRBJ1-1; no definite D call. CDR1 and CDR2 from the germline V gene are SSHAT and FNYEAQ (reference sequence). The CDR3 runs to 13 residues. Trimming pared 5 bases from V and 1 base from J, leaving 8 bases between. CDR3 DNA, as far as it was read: TGTGCCAGCAGCCTGGCGGGGAACACTGAA. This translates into CASSLAGNTE. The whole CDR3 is CASSLAGNTEAFF.

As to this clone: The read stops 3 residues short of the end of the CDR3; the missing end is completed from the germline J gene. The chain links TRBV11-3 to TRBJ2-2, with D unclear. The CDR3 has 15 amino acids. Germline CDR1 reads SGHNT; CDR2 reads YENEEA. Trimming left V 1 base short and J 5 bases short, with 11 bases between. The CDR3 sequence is CASSLGLLETGELFF. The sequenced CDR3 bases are TGTGCCAGCAGCTTAGGACTTTTGGAGACCGGGGAG. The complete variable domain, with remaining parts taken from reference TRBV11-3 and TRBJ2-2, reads EAGVVQSPRYKIIEKKQPVAFWCNPISGHNTLYWYLQNLGQGPELLIRYENEEAVDDSQLPKDRFSAERLKGVDSTLKIQPAELGDSAVYLCASSLGLLETGELFFGEGSRLTVL.

The sequenced part of the CDR3 DNA is TGTGCCAGCAGATTGAGACTAGCGGGAGGCGAG. Translated, it gives CASRLRLAGGE. The full CDR3 reads CASRLRLAGGEQYF. The chain has TRBV13 and TRBJ2-7, with TRBD2 identical over 13 bases. The CDR3 end is not reached by the read, which stops 3 residues before it; the germline J gene fills it in. In germline, CDR1 is PRHDT, CDR2 FYEKMQ (reference sequence). J gave up 6 bases and V 6 bases, and 5 bases lay outside the gene matches. The CDR3 consists of 14 residues. The variable domain in full, completed from reference TRBV13 and TRBJ2-7, reads AAGVIQSPRHLIKEKRETATLKCYPIPRHDTVYWYQQGPGQDPQFLISFYEKMQSDKGSIPDRFSAQQFSDYHSELNMSSLELGDSALYFCASRLRLAGGEQYFGPGTRLTVT.

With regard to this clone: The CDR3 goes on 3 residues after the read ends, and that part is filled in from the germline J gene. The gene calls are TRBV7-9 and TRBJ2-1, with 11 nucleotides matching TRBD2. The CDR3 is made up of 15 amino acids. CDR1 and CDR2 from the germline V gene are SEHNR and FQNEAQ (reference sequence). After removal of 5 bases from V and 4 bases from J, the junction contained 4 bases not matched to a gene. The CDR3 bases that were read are TGTGCCAGCAGCCATACTAGCGGGGGTTACAATGAG. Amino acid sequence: CASSHTSGGYNE. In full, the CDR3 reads CASSHTSGGYNEQFF.

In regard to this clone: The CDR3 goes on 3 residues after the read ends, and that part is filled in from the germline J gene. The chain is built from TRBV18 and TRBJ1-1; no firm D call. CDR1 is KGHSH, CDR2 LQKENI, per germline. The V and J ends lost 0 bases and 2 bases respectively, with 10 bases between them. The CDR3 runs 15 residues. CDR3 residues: CASSPPGGLNTEAFF. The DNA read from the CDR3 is TGTGCCAGCTCACCACCGGGCGGGCTAAACACTGAA.

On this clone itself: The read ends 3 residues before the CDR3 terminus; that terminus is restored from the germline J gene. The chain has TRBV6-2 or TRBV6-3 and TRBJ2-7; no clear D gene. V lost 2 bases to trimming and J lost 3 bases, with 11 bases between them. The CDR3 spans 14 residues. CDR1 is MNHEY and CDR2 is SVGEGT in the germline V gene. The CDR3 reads CASSYSHSSYEQYF. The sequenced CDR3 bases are TGTGCCAGCAGTTACAGCCACTCTAGCTACGAG.

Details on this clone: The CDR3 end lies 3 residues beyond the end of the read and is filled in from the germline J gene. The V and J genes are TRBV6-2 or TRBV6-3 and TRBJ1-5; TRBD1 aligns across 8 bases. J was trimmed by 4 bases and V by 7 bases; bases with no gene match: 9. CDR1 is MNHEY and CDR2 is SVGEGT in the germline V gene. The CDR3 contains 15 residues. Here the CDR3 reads CASTKTGVPNQPQHF. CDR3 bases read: TGTGCCAGCACCAAGACAGGGGTGCCGAATCAGCCC.

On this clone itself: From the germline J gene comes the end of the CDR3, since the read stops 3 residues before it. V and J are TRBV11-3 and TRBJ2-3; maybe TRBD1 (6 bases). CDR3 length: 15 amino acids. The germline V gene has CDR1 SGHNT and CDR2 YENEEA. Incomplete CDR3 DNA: TGTGCCAGCAGCTTCATGAGGGGGATGAGAGAGACG. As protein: CASSFMRGMRET. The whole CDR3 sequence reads CASSFMRGMRETQYF.

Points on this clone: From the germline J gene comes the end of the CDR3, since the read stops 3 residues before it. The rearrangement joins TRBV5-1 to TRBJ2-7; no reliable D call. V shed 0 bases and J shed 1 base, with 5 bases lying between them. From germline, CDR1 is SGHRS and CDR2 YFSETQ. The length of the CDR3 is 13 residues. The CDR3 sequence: CASSLVGSYEQYF. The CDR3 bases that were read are TGCGCCAGCAGCTTGGTCGGGTCCTACGAG. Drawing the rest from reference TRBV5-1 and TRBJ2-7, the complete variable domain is KAGVTQTPRYLIKTRGQQVTLSCSPISGHRSVSWYQQTPGQGLQFLFEYFSETQRNKGNFPGRFSGRQFSNSRSEMNVSTLELGDSALYLCASSLVGSYEQYFGPGTRLTVT.

CDR3 DNA (partial): TGTGCCAGCAGCTTAAATAGAGGGGGCGAC. Translated: CASSLNRGGD. From start to end, the CDR3 is CASSLNRGGDYTF. The rearrangement joins TRBV7-3 to TRBJ1-2; TRBD1 agrees at 7 bases. The read is 3 residues too short to cover the CDR3 end, so that end is filled in from the germline J gene. CDR3 size: 13 residues. Germline-derived CDR1 and CDR2 are SGHTA and FQGTGA.

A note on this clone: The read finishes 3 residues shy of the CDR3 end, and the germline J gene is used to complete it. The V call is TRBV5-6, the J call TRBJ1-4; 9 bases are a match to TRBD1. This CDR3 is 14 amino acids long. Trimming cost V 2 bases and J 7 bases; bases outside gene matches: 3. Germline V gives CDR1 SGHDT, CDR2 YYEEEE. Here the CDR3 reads CASSFDRGGEKLFF. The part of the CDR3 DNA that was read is TGTGCCAGCAGCTTCGACAGGGGGGGTGAAAAA. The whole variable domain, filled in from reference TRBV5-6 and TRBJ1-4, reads DAGVTQSPTHLIKTRGQQVTLRCSPKSGHDTVSWYQQALGQGPQFIFQYYEEEERQRGNFPDRFSGHQFPNYSSELNVNALLLGDSALYLCASSFDRGGEKLFFGSGTQLSVL.

The CDR3 sequence is CSARFPGTSANEQFF. The CDR3 DNA, read in part, is TGCAGTGCTAGGTTCCCCGGGACTAGCGCAAATGAG. The V gene is TRBV20-1, the J gene TRBJ2-1, with 10 bases aligning to TRBD2. The CDR3 goes on 3 residues after the read ends, and that part is filled in from the germline J gene. The CDR3 runs to 15 residues. Per the germline V gene, CDR1 is DFQATT and CDR2 is SNEGSKA (reference sequence). Losses at the gene ends were 3 bases for V and 7 bases for J; bases not matched to a gene: 9.